The clone carrying this T cell receptor (beta chain) was detected ten times or more. Antigen unknown. The sample originates from a study of read filtering for tumor transcriptome and immune sequencing. Study in general: Among patients, under 20 were male and more than 11 female, aged 47 to 80 (mean about 72). Per sample, TCR-region reads ranged about 3.5 to 11 million by IR-seq, about 80 to 1,400 by RNA-seq. Study-wide results and caveats: The CD138-negative fraction was mixed bone marrow immune cells, not pure T cells.

The CDR3 spans 14 residues. Looked up from germline, CDR1 is ENHRY and CDR2 is SYGVKD. J was trimmed by 6 bases and V by 2 bases; bases with no gene match: 2. Sampling of bone marrow took place during active disease in every patient. This library used around 400 ng RNA and molecular barcoded adaptors spanning alpha/delta and beta/gamma chains. MiXCR was run by TCRdb on the reads, yielding one entry per CDR3 protein. The sample contains 50,000 to 65,000 distinct CDR3 sequences, approximately 20% of which appear only once. V is TRBV10-3 and J is TRBJ2-2; 8 nucleotides agree with TRBD1. Material for sequencing was a population of CD138-negative cells sorted from bone marrow. The receptor was derived from a donor older than 35 with multiple myeloma. In DNA, the CDR3 is TGTGCCATCAGTGAGCAGGGGGCGCCCGGGGAGCTGTTTTTT. Translating gives CAISEQGAPGELFF.